This T cell receptor beta chain emerged from a study of cytomegalovirus exposure and HLA in healthy donors. 60 Vbeta and 13 Jbeta primers were used in PCR. Assay: immunoSEQ multiplex PCR; the TCRdb copy retains only in-frame clones and omits some. This table has around 72,000 clones, roughly four fifths appearing once. Sequences were obtained from PBMCs. The source of this sequence is a man over 45 in good health and CMV-seronegative.

DNA of the CDR3: TGTGCCAGCAGCAAAACTACGGGGGTTTCTTCGACAGATACGCAGTATTTT. Protein: CASSKTTGVSSTDTQYF. This chain links TRBV7-9 with TRBJ2-3; D may be TRBD2 (6 bases). CDR3 length: 17 amino acids. From germline, CDR1 is SEHNR and CDR2 FQNEAQ (reference sequence). The V and J ends lost 5 bases and 3 bases respectively, with 21 bases between them.